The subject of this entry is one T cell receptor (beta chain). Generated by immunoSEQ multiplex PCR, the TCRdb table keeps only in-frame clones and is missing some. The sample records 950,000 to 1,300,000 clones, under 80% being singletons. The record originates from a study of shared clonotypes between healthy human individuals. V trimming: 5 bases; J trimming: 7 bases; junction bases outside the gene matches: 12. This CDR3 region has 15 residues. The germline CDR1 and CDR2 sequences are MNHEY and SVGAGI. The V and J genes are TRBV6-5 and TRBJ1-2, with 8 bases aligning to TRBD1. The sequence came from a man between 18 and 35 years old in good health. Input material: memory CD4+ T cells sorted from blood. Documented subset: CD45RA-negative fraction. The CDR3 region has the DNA TGTGCCAGCAGTGCCACGGACAGGGAGGGCCGTGGCTACACCTTC. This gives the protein CASSATDREGRGYTF.